This T cell receptor beta chain comes out of a study of cytomegalovirus exposure and HLA in healthy donors. For the study at large: Approximately 85 million unique TCRs from HLA-typed donors were held in an early data release. Study-wide points: Cytomegalovirus association was listed for approximately 160 TCR beta chains.

PCR amplification relied on 60 Vbeta primers (plus 13 Jbeta primers). TCRdb keeps only in-frame clones here, not all; method: immunoSEQ multiplex PCR. The sample yields 90,000 to 120,000 clones, around 72% seen once. Concerning this clone: The antigen remains unidentified.

The CDR3 spans 11 residues. The ends were cut back, 10 bases at V and 3 bases at J, with 9 bases in the middle. The germline V gene encodes CDR1 ENHRY and CDR2 SYGVKD. Sequences were obtained from PBMCs. The clonotype comes from a middle-aged woman in good health and CMV-seropositive. The chain combines TRBV10-3 with TRBJ2-5; D is perhaps TRBD2 (5 bases). DNA of the CDR3: TGTGCCACCGTGCGGGAAGAGACCCAGTACTTC. Translated: CATVREETQYF.